A selection of T cell receptor beta chains follows, all from one sample in a study of OX40 agonist ivuxolimab in advanced cancers. The table came from immunoSEQ multiplex PCR; TCRdb's copy has only in-frame clones and leaves some out. The sample shows approximately 89,000 clones, more than 85% of them seen only once. The sample in question was CD4+ or CD8+ T cells sorted from blood, obtained in a trial of the OX40 agonist ivuxolimab. These receptors were collected from an adult with an advanced solid tumor such as melanoma, head and neck, liver or kidney cancer. Each CDR3 is given with its conserved first and last residue. The D gene is left open where the match is weak. The listing skips clone size in some rows; elsewhere it reads once, few, many or a size class.

J	size	D	V	DNA	CDR3
TRBJ2-4	NA	TRBD2	TRBV15	TGTGCCACCAGCAGAGTGAATAGCGGGAAATTAGCCAAAAACATTCAGTACTTC	CATSRVNSGKLAKNIQYF
TRBJ2-4	NA	NA	TRBV12-5	TGTGCTAGTGGTTTGCGGGGGATCGGAGACATTCAGTACTTC	CASGLRGIGDIQYF
TRBJ1-6	NA	TRBD1	TRBV6-5	TGTGCCAGCACCCCGGGACAGCGGGGTTCACCCCTCCACTTT	CASTPGQRGSPLHF
TRBJ1-1	NA	TRBD1	TRBV7-2	TGTGCCAGCAGCCCGCGGGCAGGGGGATTGATAGTTGAAGCTTTCTTT	CASSPRAGGLIVEAFF
TRBJ2-7	NA	NA	TRBV29-1	TGCAGCGTTGCAGATCCGGGACGGTCCTACGAGCAGTACTTC	CSVADPGRSYEQYF
TRBJ2-1	NA	TRBD1	TRBV27	TGTGCCAGCAGTTTCAGGGGGCTCAATGAGCAGTTCTTC	CASSFRGLNEQFF
TRBJ2-7	NA	NA	TRBV28	TGTGCCAGCAGTTTATCCAATGGACTCCACGAGCAGTACTTC	CASSLSNGLHEQYF
TRBJ1-5	NA	TRBD1	TRBV28	TGTGCCAGCAGTTTACCCGGGACAGGGTACCAGCCCCAGCATTTT	CASSLPGTGYQPQHF
TRBJ1-1	NA	NA	TRBV20-1	TGCAGTGGGGGACAGAACACTGAAGCTTTCTTT	CSGGQNTEAFF
TRBJ2-7	few	NA	TRBV4-1	TGCGCCAGCAGCCCACAACTAGGGGCCTACGAGCAGTACTTC	CASSPQLGAYEQYF
TRBJ2-7	NA	NA	TRBV10-3	TGTGCCATCAGTGAGTCGCCAGGACCCTACGAGCAGTACTTC	CAISESPGPYEQYF
TRBJ1-2	NA	NA	TRBV18	TGTGCCAGCTCACCGAATGGGGGGGGCAACTATGGCTACACCTTC	CASSPNGGGNYGYTF
TRBJ2-7	NA	TRBD2	TRBV7-2	TGTGCCAGCAGCTTCGCTGGACTAGCGGGAGCCTACGAGCAGTACTTC	CASSFAGLAGAYEQYF
TRBJ1-5	NA	NA	TRBV19	TGTGCCAGTAGCAACTCCCTGGACGATCAGCCCCAGCATTTT	CASSNSLDDQPQHF
TRBJ2-3	NA	TRBD2	TRBV19	TGTGCCAGTGCGGAGGGACTAGCGGGAGATACGCAGTATTTT	CASAEGLAGDTQYF
TRBJ2-7	NA	NA	TRBV5-1	TGCGCCAGCAGCGTTTCCGGGACCCCCTACGAGCAGTACTTC	CASSVSGTPYEQYF
TRBJ2-1	NA	TRBD2	TRBV5-1	TGCGCCAGCAGCACCCTAGCGGGAGGCTACAATGAGCAGTTCTTC	CASSTLAGGYNEQFF
TRBJ2-5	NA	NA	TRBV5-4	TGTGCCAGCGGGGTGGGTGGGGAGACCCAGTACTTC	CASGVGGETQYF
TRBJ2-2	NA	NA	TRBV28	TGTGCCAGCAGTTTAGGTCCCCTTGCATCCGGGGAGCTGTTTTTT	CASSLGPLASGELFF
TRBJ2-2	few	NA	TRBV7-3	TGTGCCAGCAGCTTGAAACAGAACACCGGGGAGCTGTTTTTT	CASSLKQNTGELFF
TRBJ1-1	NA	NA	TRBV28	TGTGCCAGCAGTTATCCAACAGACACATACACTGAAGCTTTCTTT	CASSYPTDTYTEAFF
TRBJ2-5	NA	TRBD1	TRBV28	TGTGCCAGCAGTCCGGGACAGTTCCAAGAGACCCAGTACTTC	CASSPGQFQETQYF
TRBJ2-5	once	NA	TRBV7-2	TGTGCCAGCAGCTTTGGCGAGCGAGAGACCCAGTACTTC	CASSFGERETQYF
TRBJ1-1	NA	NA	TRBV7-9	TGTGCCAGCAGCCCCGCCCCACAAGTGACTGAAGCTTTCTTT	CASSPAPQVTEAFF
TRBJ1-2	NA	NA	TRBV28	TGTGCCAGCAGTTCCTTCCCGGGCCACTATGGCTACACCTTC	CASSSFPGHYGYTF
TRBJ2-5	NA	NA	TRBV30	TGTGCCTGGACGAGGGGGTACCAAGAGACCCAGTACTTC	CAWTRGYQETQYF
TRBJ1-2	NA	NA	TRBV6-1	TGTGCCAGCAGCGGAGGGGGTTTCTATGGCTACACCTTC	CASSGGGFYGYTF
TRBJ1-5	few	TRBD1	TRBV6-1	TGTGCCAGCAGCCGGGACAGGGATCAGCCCCAGCATTTT	CASSRDRDQPQHF
TRBJ2-5	NA	NA	TRBV29-1	TGCAGCGCCCAGCAAGAGACCCAGTACTTC	CSAQQETQYF
TRBJ2-2	NA	TRBD1	TRBV30	TGTGCCTGGAGTGTACAGGGGGCCGGGGAGCTGTTTTTT	CAWSVQGAGELFF
TRBJ2-2	NA	TRBD1	TRBV6-4	TGTGCCACGCAAGGGACAGGGGGCCTGGGGGAGCTGTTTTTT	CATQGTGGLGELFF
TRBJ2-7	NA	TRBD2	TRBV11-3	TGTGCCAGCAGCGCCCAAGCGAGCGGGGGCGAGTACTTC	CASSAQASGGEYF
TRBJ2-6	NA	NA	TRBV5-1	TGCGCCAGCAGCTTGAACAGGGCTGGGGCCAACGTCCTGACTTTC	CASSLNRAGANVLTF
TRBJ1-3	NA	NA	TRBV18	TGTGCCAGCTCCCTAGGTATTACTGGAAACACCATATATTTT	CASSLGITGNTIYF
TRBJ1-1	NA	NA	TRBV18	TGTGCCAGCTCACCACAAGGCGTGAACACTGAAGCTTTCTTT	CASSPQGVNTEAFF
TRBJ2-5	NA	TRBD2	TRBV5-1	TGCGCCAGCAGCTTGCCGGGCCTAGCGGGAGGGCCACCCAACTTC	CASSLPGLAGGPPNF